The T cell receptor (beta chain) described here comes from a study of blood T cell repertoires in COVID-19. Data came from immunoSEQ multiplex PCR; TCRdb stores just in-frame clones and leaves some out. The repertoire includes hundreds of thousands of clones, roughly 89% of them detected once, and less than 7% sits in the top ten. The CDR3 length is 18 residues. The germline gives CDR1 SQVTM, CDR2 ANQGSEA. V gave up 6 bases and J gave up 7 bases; unmatched junction bases: 16. The sequencing sample was made of PBMCs or T cells enriched from blood (not recorded which). The chain recombines TRBV29-1 with TRBJ2-1; 15 bases map to TRBD2. The TCR originated in a woman in her forties who had recovered from COVID-19. Here the CDR3 reads CSVRRTSGRGTGENEQFF. The CDR3 DNA follows: TGCAGCGTCCGAAGGACTAGCGGGAGGGGGACCGGGGAGAATGAGCAGTTCTTC.